The 10 T cell receptor beta chains listed next were all sequenced from one sample in a study of radiation and T cells in renal cell carcinoma. Documented time point: baseline pretreatment blood. The treatment: 15 Gy SBRT to primary tumor, nephrectomy 4 weeks later. Sequencing was performed with immunoSEQ multiplex PCR; in TCRdb, only in-frame clones are kept and a portion is missing. The table lists about 140,000 clones, less than 90% of them singletons, with roughly 25% in the top ten. The sequencing used blood, collected from a patient whose treatment included radiotherapy and nephrectomy. Source of these receptors: a woman in her 50s with renal cell carcinoma.

The chain is built from TRBV4-3 and TRBJ2-3; D possibly corresponds to TRBD1 (6 bases). Looked up from germline, CDR1 is LGHNA and CDR2 is YSLEER. The V end lost 0 bases, the J end lost 6 bases, and 7 bases lay between the germline ends. This CDR3 is 13 amino acids long. Written as DNA, the CDR3 is TGCGCCAGCAGCCAAGAGGGGGCGGATACGCAGTATTTT. Translating it yields CASSQEGADTQYF.

The chain employs TRBV5-6 and TRBJ2-3; 10 nucleotides line up with TRBD1. The CDR3 length is 15 residues. The V gene's germline CDR1 is SGHDT and CDR2 YYEEEE. V was clipped by 4 bases and J by 0 bases; unmatched bases: 2. In nucleotides, the CDR3 is TGTGCCAGCAGCAAGGGACAGGGGAGCACAGATACGCAGTATTTT. It specifies CASSKGQGSTDTQYF.

This sequence joins TRBV6-6 and TRBJ1-4, with TRBD1 as a possible D gene (5 bases). The V gene lost 7 bases and the J gene lost 4 bases, with 13 bases spanning the gap. The germline CDR1 and CDR2 sequences are MNHNY and SVGAGI (reference sequence). The CDR3 is made up of 14 amino acids. CDR3 amino acids: CASTETVLNEKLFF. The CDR3 coding sequence is TGTGCCAGCACCGAGACAGTGCTTAATGAAAAACTGTTTTTT.

The CDR3 is CASSEGTPSGIQYF. CDR3 bases: TGCGCCAGCAGTGAGGGGACCCCGAGCGGGATTCAGTACTTC. The V call is TRBV10-1, the J call TRBJ2-4; D is perhaps TRBD2 (6 bases). Germline V CDR1 and CDR2: WNHNN, SYGVQD (reference sequence). CDR3 length: 14 amino acids. V shed 2 bases and J shed 10 bases, with 15 bases lying between them.

The V call is TRBV4-2, the J call TRBJ1-2; 8 bases are a match to TRBD1. The V gene's germline CDR1 is LGHNA and CDR2 YNFKEQ. The V gene end was trimmed by 2 bases and the J gene end by 3 bases; junction bases not matched to a gene: 14. CDR3 length equals 18 residues. The CDR3 DNA sequence: TGTGCCAGCAGCCAACCCGTCGGGACAGGAACATCTTACTATGGCTACACCTTC. Amino acid sequence: CASSQPVGTGTSYYGYTF.

V usage is TRBV19 and J usage is TRBJ2-3; D not resolved. This CDR3 comprises 12 residues. The germline V gene encodes CDR1 LNHDA and CDR2 SQIVND (reference sequence). Deletions cut 3 bases from V and 4 bases from J, with 5 bases between. CDR3 bases: TGTGCCAGTAGTATTCTCTCAGATACGCAGTATTTT. This encodes CASSILSDTQYF.

This chain links TRBV2 with TRBJ1-3, with 8 bases lining up with TRBD1. The V and J ends lost 6 bases and 1 base, in that order; junction bases with no gene match: 8. The CDR3 is made up of 16 amino acids. The germline V gene encodes CDR1 SNHLY and CDR2 FYNNEI. DNA of the CDR3: TGTGCCAGCAGAGGCAGGGGGCCTAGTTCTGGAAACACCATATATTTT. The encoded protein is CASRGRGPSSGNTIYF.

The V gene is TRBV7-2, the J gene TRBJ2-1; D is unclear. The CDR3 contains 13 residues. Trimming took 4 bases from V and 3 from J, leaving 7 bases between them. CDR1 and CDR2 from the germline V gene are SGHTA and FQGNSA. For the CDR3, the DNA is TGTGCCAGCAGCTCCCCGTTCTACAATGAGCAGTTCTTC. This codes for CASSSPFYNEQFF.

This clone was detected only a few times. Other DNA sequences in the sample encode the same CDR3. This rearrangement joins TRBV7-2 to TRBJ2-7; D gene ambiguous. The CDR3 totals 12 residues. V was trimmed by 5 bases and J by 0 bases, leaving 5 bases between them. The germline V gene has CDR1 SGHTA and CDR2 FQGNSA. The CDR3 region has the DNA TGTGCCAGCAGCCCGACCTCCTACGAGCAGTACTTC. Its translation is CASSPTSYEQYF.

The chain links TRBV20-1 to TRBJ2-1, with unresolved D. Germline assignment: CDR1 DFQATT and CDR2 SNEGSKA (reference sequence). Trimming cost V 3 bases and J 3 bases, with 3 bases left between them. There are 11 residues in the CDR3. DNA of the CDR3: TGCAGTGCTAGCGTCTACAATGAGCAGTTCTTC. This gives the protein CSASVYNEQFF.